The T cell receptor (beta chain) under discussion was sequenced for a study of early T cells in non-severe SARS-CoV-2 infection. Overall study context: Whole-blood bulk RNA, unsorted, was sequenced, and chains were unpaired. Study-level points and caveats: Anti-spike CD8 responses were favored by VDJdb matching, which missed private and CD4 specificities.

One entry per CDR3 protein results from TCRdb running MiXCR on the 5' RACE reads. The sample carries more than 65,000 distinct CDR3 sequences, 4% to 6% recorded once. V lost 1 base, J lost 8 bases, and 11 bases lay in between. The CDR3 covers 13 residues. Germline assignment: CDR1 LGHNT and CDR2 FRNRAP. Details on this clonotype: Its specificity is not known.

Sequenced here: whole blood, sampled at baseline. The chain carries TRBV12-5 and TRBJ1-2; D unresolved. This receptor was identified in an adult who was a healthcare worker with PCR-confirmed SARS-CoV-2 infection or an uninfected control (not recorded which). The donor label of this sample is uncertain. Written as DNA, the CDR3 is TGTGCTAGTGGTTTGGATATTCCCCACGGCTACACCTTC. The encoded protein is CASGLDIPHGYTF.